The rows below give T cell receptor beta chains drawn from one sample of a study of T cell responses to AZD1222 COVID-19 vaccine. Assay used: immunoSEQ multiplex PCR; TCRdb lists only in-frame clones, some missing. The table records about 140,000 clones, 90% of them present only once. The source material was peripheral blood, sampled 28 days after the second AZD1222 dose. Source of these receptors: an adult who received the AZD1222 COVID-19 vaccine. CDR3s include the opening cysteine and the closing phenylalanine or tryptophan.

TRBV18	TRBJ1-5	CASSPLIPGMDNQPQHF
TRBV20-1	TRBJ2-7	CSARRPDREYF
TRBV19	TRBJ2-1	CASSLGGLAGARNEQFF
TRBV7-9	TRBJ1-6	CASSLGADNSPLHF
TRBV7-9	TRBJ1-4	CASRASGIGEKLFF
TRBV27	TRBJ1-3	CASSPHTGGVGNTIYF
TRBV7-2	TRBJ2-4	CASSSPVRNIQYF
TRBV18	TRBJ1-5	CASSPVRARNQPQHF
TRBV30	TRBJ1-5	CAWSPGQVSNQPQHF
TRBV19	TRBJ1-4	CASSIGDRMGEKLFF
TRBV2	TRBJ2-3	CASSVGGSRADTQYF
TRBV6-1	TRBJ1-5	CASSEVGNQPQHF
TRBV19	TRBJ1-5	CASSQPRDRGIKKPQHF
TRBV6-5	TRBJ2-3	CASSYSGDTQYF